This T cell receptor (beta chain) was profiled in a study of technical replicates of blood from a handful of donors. Germline V gene lookup returns CDR1 MNHEY and CDR2 SMNVEV (reference sequence). V dropped 6 bases and J dropped 4 bases, with 13 bases sitting between them. This CDR3 is built from 13 residues. Generated by immunoSEQ multiplex PCR, the TCRdb table keeps only in-frame clones and is missing some. The sample holds roughly 72,000 clones, around 90% seen once. The chain couples TRBV27 to TRBJ2-7; D is ambiguous. Sequenced sample: T cells isolated from PBMCs. The receptor was derived from a human donor in good health. The CDR3 nucleotides read TGTGCCAGCAGATTAAGCTACCTTTACGAGCAGTACTTC. The encoded protein is CASRLSYLYEQYF.